Following are 20 T cell receptor beta chains from one sample sequenced in a study of blood T cell repertoires in COVID-19. The data were produced by immunoSEQ multiplex PCR, yet TCRdb's version contains in-frame clones alone and is incomplete. In the table there are 110,000 or so clones, less than 75% of which are singletons. Sequencing input: peripheral blood. These receptors all come from a woman in her thirties or forties with acute or convalescent COVID-19.

This clone rates as medium-sized. This chain uses TRBV2 with TRBJ1-3, with 8 nucleotides matching TRBD1. The germline gives CDR1 SNHLY, CDR2 FYNNEI. J lost 0 bases, V lost 6 bases, and 13 bases had no gene match. The CDR3 runs to 18 residues. The CDR3 region is CASRVSPGGSGSGNTIYF. CDR3 sequence (DNA): TGTGCCAGCAGGGTTAGCCCAGGGGGCTCGGGCTCTGGAAACACCATATATTTT.

The V gene is TRBV7-9, the J gene TRBJ1-2, with D tentatively TRBD1 (5 bases). Germline CDR1 is SEHNR and CDR2 is FQNEAQ (reference sequence). Between the trimmed V and J ends, which lost 2 bases and 7 bases, there was a span of 14 bases. The CDR3 has 14 residues. The CDR3 region is CASSLQGSGGGYTF. The DNA of the CDR3 is TGTGCCAGCAGCTTACAGGGCTCCGGCGGTGGCTACACCTTC. Full variable domain (remainder filled in from reference TRBV7-9 and TRBJ1-2): DTGVSQNPRHKITKRGQNVTFRCDPISEHNRLYWYRQTLGQGPEFLTYFQNEAQLEKSRLLSDRFSAERPKGSFSTLEIQRTEQGDSAMYLCASSLQGSGGGYTFGSGTRLTVV.

This clone came up a few times. Other nucleotide sequences in the sample specify the same CDR3. The J gene is TRBJ1-1, the V gene TRBV2; possible D gene TRBD1, 6 bases. The CDR3 length is 13 residues. Germline CDR1 is SNHLY and CDR2 is FYNNEI. V was trimmed by 5 bases and J by 1 base, leaving 8 bases between them. The CDR3 bases are TGTGCCAGCAGTCGGACAGCGAACACTGAAGCTTTCTTT. It translates to CASSRTANTEAFF.

This sequence joins TRBV4-1 and TRBJ1-2; no clear D. V lost 4 bases and J 1 base, leaving 13 bases between the germline ends. Germline values: CDR1 MGHRA, CDR2 YSYEKL. CDR3 length equals 15 residues. The CDR3 region has the DNA TGCGCCAGCAGCCCAGGTCCATTAATTAACTATGGCTACACCTTC. Residues: CASSPGPLINYGYTF.

The V and J genes are TRBV28 and TRBJ1-5, with D tentatively TRBD1 (5 bases). Deletions cut 3 bases from V and 6 bases from J, with 15 bases between. The CDR3 consists of 15 residues. CDR1 is MDHEN, CDR2 SYDVKM, per germline. The CDR3, as DNA: TGTGCCAGCAGTTTCGCCGGGGGGATCCGTCAGCCCCAGCATTTT. It yields the protein CASSFAGGIRQPQHF.

DNA of the CDR3: TGCGCCAGCAGCTTCCTGCCGGGACAGGGGGCCTACGAGCAGTACTTC. Encoded protein: CASSFLPGQGAYEQYF. V is TRBV5-1 and J is TRBJ2-7; 11 bases fit TRBD1. The germline V gene has CDR1 SGHRS and CDR2 YFSETQ. The CDR3 runs to 16 residues. The ends lost 2 bases at V and 2 bases at J; junction bases unmatched: 6.

The rearrangement links TRBV30 to TRBJ1-2; D gene uncertain. V dropped 5 bases and J dropped 4 bases, with 11 bases sitting between them. The CDR3 runs to 12 residues. Germline CDR1 GTSNPN, CDR2 SVGIG (reference sequence). The CDR3 protein is CAWRSSSYGYTF. Here the CDR3 DNA reads TGTGCCTGGCGCTCCTCTAGCTATGGCTACACCTTC.

As to this clone: A junction end diverges from the germline sequence, so it may reflect a read error. The J gene is TRBJ2-2, the V gene TRBV7-2; TRBD2 might be the D (5 bases). This CDR3 is 11 amino acids long. From germline, CDR1 is SGHTA and CDR2 FQGNSA. The CDR3 bases are TGTGCCAGCAGCCCGGGCGGGCAGCTGTTTTTT. Protein: CASSPGGQLFF.

CDR3 in DNA: TGTGCGGCGGAGGGGGCAGGGAATGAGCAGTTCTTC. It yields the protein CAAEGAGNEQFF. The rearrangement links TRBV10-3 to TRBJ2-1; a weak D match, TRBD1 (7 bases). The CDR3 runs to 12 residues. The V gene's germline CDR1 is ENHRY and CDR2 SYGVKD.

The chain combines TRBV7-6 with TRBJ2-5, with a tentative D call TRBD1 (6 bases). V lost 2 bases, J lost 0 bases, and 13 bases lay in between. CDR1 and CDR2 (germline): SGHVS, FNYEAQ. The CDR3 covers 16 residues. CDR3 amino acids: CASSLTGDRYQETQYF. In DNA, the CDR3 is TGTGCCAGCAGCTTAACCGGCGACAGGTACCAAGAGACCCAGTACTTC.

This chain joins TRBV3-1 (or the pseudogene TRBV3-2) and TRBJ1-1; possible D gene TRBD1, 5 bases. V was pared by 3 bases and J by 4 bases, with 9 bases between. Germline CDR1 is LGHDT and CDR2 is YNNKEL (reference sequence). CDR3 size: 13 residues. The CDR3 DNA reads as TGTGCCAGCAGCCACCTGACAGCCACTGAAGCTTTCTTT. This sequence encodes CASSHLTATEAFF.

This chain joins TRBV27 and TRBJ2-2, with 12 bases fitting TRBD2. CDR1 and CDR2 (germline): MNHEY, SMNVEV (reference sequence). Losses at the gene ends were 3 bases for V and 6 bases for J; bases not matched to a gene: 14. The CDR3 has 19 residues. The CDR3 reads CASSFHQASSGGAPGELFF. CDR3 DNA: TGTGCCAGCAGTTTCCATCAGGCCTCTAGCGGGGGGGCCCCCGGGGAGCTGTTTTTT.

This clone was observed at least ten times. The chain uses TRBV9 and TRBJ1-6; D possibly corresponds to TRBD1 (6 bases). The length of the CDR3 is 16 residues. V shed 4 bases and J shed 5 bases, with 16 bases lying between them. Germline V gives CDR1 SGDLS, CDR2 YYNGEE. In nucleotides, the CDR3 is TGTGCCAGCAGCTCCCGTACAGGGTCAGATAATTCACCCCTCCACTTT. Protein sequence: CASSSRTGSDNSPLHF.

A few counts support this clone. The chain couples TRBV29-1 to TRBJ1-2; D call uncertain. Trimming took off 0 bases at V and 5 bases at J, with 10 bases between the two ends. The CDR3 is 13 residues long. Per germline, CDR1 SQVTM and CDR2 ANQGSEA. The DNA for the CDR3 is TGCAGCGTTGAAGATTCGGGGTTGTATGGCTACACCTTC. This sequence encodes CSVEDSGLYGYTF. Combining the CDR3 with reference TRBV29-1 and TRBJ1-2 gives the whole variable domain SAVISQKPSRDICQRGTSLTIQCQVDSQVTMMFWYRQQPGQSLTLIATANQGSEATYESGFVIDKFPISRPNLTFSTLTVSNMSPEDSSIYLCSVEDSGLYGYTFGSGTRLTVV.

The genes are TRBV3-1 (or the pseudogene TRBV3-2) and TRBJ2-7; 11 bases fit TRBD2. The germline gives CDR1 LGHDT, CDR2 YNNKEL (reference sequence). This CDR3 is built from 16 residues. V gave up 4 bases and J gave up 4 bases; unmatched junction bases: 9. CDR3 loop: CASSPSTGTSGYEQYF. CDR3 coding DNA: TGTGCCAGCAGCCCGTCTACCGGGACTAGCGGATACGAGCAGTACTTC.

The rearrangement links TRBV6-1 to TRBJ1-4, with TRBD1 identical over 7 bases. V was pared by 1 base and J by 8 bases, with 7 bases of the junction left unmatched. Germline V CDR1 and CDR2: MNHNS, SASEGT. The CDR3 spans 15 residues. CDR3 nucleotide sequence: TGTGCCAGCAGTGAAGGCTTGGGACAGCGGGAAAAACTGTTTTTT. It is translated as CASSEGLGQREKLFF.

This chain joins TRBV3-1 (or the pseudogene TRBV3-2) and TRBJ1-6; TRBD1 is a possible D gene (6 bases). With 0 bases removed from V and 5 bases from J, the gap between germline ends came to 11 bases. Germline CDR1 LGHDT, CDR2 YNNKEL (reference sequence). This CDR3 contains 16 residues. The CDR3 loop is CASSQEGGLNNSPLHF. Here the CDR3 DNA reads TGTGCCAGCAGCCAAGAAGGGGGTTTGAATAATTCACCCCTCCACTTT.

The CDR3 DNA reads as TGTGCCAGCAGCTCGACAGGGGGCCCTTACACCGGGGAGCTGTTTTTT. It codes for CASSSTGGPYTGELFF. The V call is TRBV7-6, the J call TRBJ2-2; 10 positions agree with TRBD1. Germline V gene sequence: CDR1 SGHVS, CDR2 FNYEAQ. The J segment lost 3 bases and the V segment lost 4 bases, leaving 5 bases of the junction unmatched. The CDR3 totals 16 residues.

This clone was counted many times. For the CDR3, the DNA is TGTGCCAGCAGTTTAAGAGGGAGGGATGCGAGGTCCCCCCTCCACTTT. Amino acid sequence: CASSLRGRDARSPLHF. The chain combines TRBV28 with TRBJ1-6, with no clear D. The CDR3 sequence is 16 residues long. Germline CDR1 and CDR2: MDHEN and SYDVKM. Trimming took off 2 bases at V and 13 bases at J, with 21 bases between the two ends.

This clone was found a few times. V is TRBV7-9 and J is TRBJ2-1, with 15 bases identical to TRBD2. Germline loops: CDR1 SEHNR, CDR2 FQNEAQ (reference sequence). CDR3 length: 15 residues. The V and J ends lost 4 bases and 9 bases, in that order; junction bases with no gene match: 4. The chain's CDR3 is CASSSRTSGGGEQFF. The DNA for the CDR3 is TGTGCCAGCAGCTCGCGGACTAGCGGGGGGGGTGAGCAGTTCTTC.